The next 30 T cell receptor beta chains were all read from a single sample in a study of early T cells in non-severe SARS-CoV-2 infection. TCRdb itself ran the 5' RACE reads through MiXCR, one entry per CDR3 protein. The table lists tens of thousands of distinct CDR3 sequences, 9% to 15% of them singletons, with about 3.9% in the top ten. The sample taken for sequencing was whole blood. The receptors were gathered from an adult who was a healthcare worker with PCR-confirmed SARS-CoV-2 infection or an uninfected control (not recorded which).

Only a few counts were recorded for this clonotype. In DNA, the CDR3 is TGTGCCAGCTCACCACCGGCCGGGGAGCTGTTTTTT. Its translation is CASSPPAGELFF. The chain carries TRBV18 and TRBJ2-2; D gene unclear. The CDR3 has 12 residues. The V gene's germline CDR1 is KGHSH and CDR2 LQKENI. Between the trimmed V and J ends, which lost 0 bases and 6 bases, there was a span of 2 bases.

This clonotype was detected only a few times. The V gene is TRBV20-1, the J gene TRBJ1-1; 8 bases line up with TRBD1. The CDR3 is 15 amino acids. Trimming at V came to 2 bases and at J to 10 bases, leaving 15 bases not matched to a gene. Looked up from germline, CDR1 is DFQATT and CDR2 is SNEGSKA (reference sequence). CDR3 coding DNA: TGCAGTGCTAGATCAGGCGGACAGGGTAAGGGGGGAGCTTTCTTT. Translation gives CSARSGGQGKGGAFF.

This chain connects TRBV29-1 to TRBJ2-7, with 13 bases lining up with TRBD2. The CDR3 extends over 14 amino acids. Losses at the gene ends were 4 bases for V and 5 bases for J; bases not matched to a gene: 5. Germline loops: CDR1 SQVTM, CDR2 ANQGSEA. Written as DNA, the CDR3 is TGCAGCGTTGTCACTAGCGGGAGGGCTAACGAGCAGTACTTC. It codes for CSVVTSGRANEQYF.

This clonotype was seen a few times. V usage is TRBV5-1 and J usage is TRBJ2-1, with 7 bases aligning to TRBD2. With V trimmed by 6 bases and J by 0 bases, 9 bases remained unmatched. The germline V gene has CDR1 SGHRS and CDR2 YFSETQ. The CDR3 totals 16 residues. The CDR3 loop reads CASNLGGSLSYNEQFF. CDR3 sequence (DNA): TGCGCCAGCAACCTGGGAGGGTCCCTCTCCTACAATGAGCAGTTCTTC.

The table lists this clonotype with a few counts. CDR3 nucleotide sequence: TGTGCCACCAGTGACCTCCGGGACGGAGGCACCTACAATGAGCAGTTCTTC. Protein sequence: CATSDLRDGGTYNEQFF. The rearrangement joins TRBV24-1 to TRBJ2-1, with D perhaps being TRBD1 or TRBD2 (5 bases each). Germline-derived CDR1 and CDR2 are KGHDR and SFDVKD. V was shortened by 4 bases and J by 2 bases, with 17 bases between the two germline ends. This CDR3 has 17 amino acids.

There are many counts of this clonotype. Germline and junction disagree at one end, which may indicate a read error. The chain employs TRBV19 and TRBJ2-7; 7 nucleotides agree with TRBD1. The CDR3 loop spans 14 amino acids. CDR1 and CDR2 (germline): LNHDA, SQIVND (reference sequence). The CDR3 here is CASSIGQGSHEQYF. CDR3 DNA: TGTGCCAGTAGTATAGGACAGGGCTCCCACGAGCAGTACTTC.

In its sample, this clonotype was seen a few times. The V call is TRBV20-1, the J call TRBJ2-1; D is undetermined. The germline CDR1 and CDR2 sequences are DFQATT and SNEGSKA (reference sequence). The CDR3 spans 10 residues. The CDR3 protein is CSPIYNEQFF. CDR3 coding DNA: TGCAGCCCTATATACAATGAGCAGTTCTTC.

The table lists this clonotype with a few counts. J is TRBJ2-6 and V is TRBV9; D is undetermined. This CDR3 has 16 residues. Deletions cut 0 bases from V and 0 bases from J, with 7 bases between. Germline-derived CDR1 and CDR2 are SGDLS and YYNGEE. The CDR3 coding sequence is TGTGCCAGCAGCGTAGCGACGGGCTCTGGGGCCAACGTCCTGACTTTC. This translates into CASSVATGSGANVLTF.

At least ten counts were recorded for this clonotype. J is TRBJ1-1 and V is TRBV13; D gene unclear. The V gene's germline CDR1 is PRHDT and CDR2 FYEKMQ (reference sequence). The CDR3 sequence is 13 residues long. V lost 3 bases, J lost 2 bases, and 7 bases lay in between. CDR3 loop: CASSFQRNTEAFF. DNA of the CDR3: TGTGCCAGCAGCTTTCAGAGAAACACTGAAGCTTTCTTT. The full variable domain, its missing parts supplied by reference TRBV13 and TRBJ1-1, is AAGVIQSPRHLIKEKRETATLKCYPIPRHDTVYWYQQGPGQDPQFLISFYEKMQSDKGSIPDRFSAQQFSDYHSELNMSSLELGDSALYFCASSFQRNTEAFFGQGTRLTVV.

This clonotype was counted a few times. This chain connects TRBV20-1 to TRBJ2-1; 11 bases match TRBD2. CDR1 and CDR2 (germline): DFQATT, SNEGSKA (reference sequence). Trimming at V came to 5 bases and at J to 1 base, leaving 13 bases not matched to a gene. The CDR3 runs to 18 residues. CDR3 loop: CSAPPSWTSGRSYNEQFF. CDR3 bases: TGCAGTGCTCCTCCTTCCTGGACTAGCGGGCGATCCTACAATGAGCAGTTCTTC.

The rearrangement joins TRBV30 to TRBJ2-7; 9 bases agree with TRBD2. The germline V gene encodes CDR1 GTSNPN and CDR2 SVGIG (reference sequence). V was clipped by 4 bases and J by 2 bases; unmatched bases: 9. This CDR3 comprises 15 residues. The CDR3 sequence: CAWKGLAGRPYEQYF. The CDR3 region has the DNA TGTGCCTGGAAAGGGCTAGCGGGACGACCCTACGAGCAGTACTTC.

In this sample, this clonotype turned up a few times. The J gene is TRBJ2-7, the V gene TRBV28; 8 nucleotides match TRBD1. The CDR3 extends over 15 amino acids. Germline CDR1 MDHEN, CDR2 SYDVKM. V trimming: 6 bases; J trimming: 2 bases; junction bases outside the gene matches: 9. In nucleotides, the CDR3 is TGTGCCAGCAGCCTCCCGGGACAGGAAACCTACGAGCAGTACTTC. Its translation: CASSLPGQETYEQYF.

V usage is TRBV9 and J usage is TRBJ1-3, with a possible D match to TRBD1 (5 bases). CDR1 is SGDLS, CDR2 YYNGEE, per germline. Trimming took 0 bases from V and 6 from J, leaving 7 bases between them. The CDR3 has 13 residues. The CDR3 DNA is TGTGCCAGCAGCGTAGGGGGGGAAAACACCATATATTTT. Encoded protein: CASSVGGENTIYF. Together with reference TRBV9 and TRBJ1-3, the CDR3 gives the full variable domain: DSGVTQTPKHLITATGQRVTLRCSPRSGDLSVYWYQQSLDQGLQFLIQYYNGEERAKGNILERFSAQQFPDLHSELNLSSLELGDSALYFCASSVGGENTIYFGEGSWLTVV.

Notes on this clonotype: The conserved phenylalanine or tryptophan normally closing the CDR3 is absent here, so this likely arose from a read error. It is unclear where the CDR3 begins or ends on the DNA, so no DNA is shown, and the CDR3 is as TCRdb lists it. This chain joins TRBV15 and TRBJ2-1; whether TRBD1, the table's D call, matches the DNA was not checked. The CDR3 contains 13 residues when both ends are counted. Germline V lookup: CDR1 LNHNV, CDR2 YYDKDF (reference sequence). CDR3: CATSLPDRILRAS.

Ten or more counts support this clonotype. V gene TRBV7-3 combines with J gene TRBJ1-6, with 9 bases matching TRBD1. This CDR3 contains 14 residues. Losses at the gene ends were 2 bases for V and 10 bases for J; bases not matched to a gene: 3. Germline V CDR1 and CDR2: SGHTA, FQGTGA. CDR3 sequence reads: CASSLRQGGSPLHF. CDR3 sequence (DNA): TGTGCCAGCAGCTTACGACAGGGGGGGTCACCCCTCCACTTT.

The CDR3 nucleotides read TGTGCCAGCAACCCAAGGACAGGGGGCACAGATACGCAGTATTTT. This gives the protein CASNPRTGGTDTQYF. The chain employs TRBV6-1 and TRBJ2-3; 9 positions match TRBD1. J gave up 1 base and V 7 bases, and 6 bases lay outside the gene matches. The CDR3 length is 15 residues. Germline V CDR1 and CDR2: MNHNS, SASEGT.

This clonotype was counted ten times or more. This chain links TRBV30 with TRBJ2-3; D not certain. The CDR3 runs to 11 residues. Trimming shortened V by 0 bases and J by 5 bases, and 3 bases separated the two germline ends. Germline V gives CDR1 GTSNPN, CDR2 SVGIG (reference sequence). The CDR3 DNA follows: TGTGCCTGGAGTGTGATAGATACGCAGTATTTT. Amino acids: CAWSVIDTQYF.

This clonotype was seen a handful of times. The chain uses TRBV18 and TRBJ1-5; D not certain. V shed 2 bases and J shed 1 base, with 9 bases lying between them. The CDR3 has 15 amino acids. Germline CDR1 reads KGHSH; CDR2 reads LQKENI. The CDR3 DNA reads as TGTGCCAGCTCACCAGATGGTCGGAGCAATCAGCCCCAGCATTTT. Protein: CASSPDGRSNQPQHF.

This chain uses TRBV11-2 with TRBJ2-1; no clear D. Trimming removed 5 bases at V and 7 bases at J, with 12 bases between. Per the germline V gene, CDR1 is SGHAT and CDR2 is FQNNGV. CDR3 length: 13 residues. CDR3 residues: CASSETLSNEQFF. The CDR3 nucleotides read TGTGCCAGCAGCGAGACCCTCAGTAATGAGCAGTTCTTC.

CDR3 region: CASSATGAAGNTIYF. The CDR3 nucleotides are TGTGCCAGCAGTGCAACAGGGGCGGCTGGAAACACCATATATTTT. The rearrangement uses TRBV6-6 and TRBJ1-3; 7 nucleotides agree with TRBD1. The CDR3 length is 15 residues. Germline trimming cut 5 bases from V and 2 bases from J; bases unmatched to any gene: 6. The germline gives CDR1 MNHNY, CDR2 SVGAGI (reference sequence).

As DNA, the CDR3 is TGTGCCAGCAGTGAGCCCCTCGAGTACGAGCAGTACTTC. This gives the protein CASSEPLEYEQYF. This rearrangement joins TRBV25-1 to TRBJ2-7; D not resolved. The CDR3 extends over 13 amino acids. The V gene's germline CDR1 is MGHDK and CDR2 SYGVNS. Trimming removed 3 bases from V and 4 bases from J, with 10 bases in between.

V usage is TRBV7-2 and J usage is TRBJ1-5; tentative D call: TRBD1 (5 bases). V dropped 6 bases and J dropped 9 bases, with 15 bases sitting between them. The CDR3 loop spans 13 amino acids. Per the germline V gene, CDR1 is SGHTA and CDR2 is FQGNSA. CDR3 loop: CASSPGPLGPQHF. The CDR3 coding sequence is TGTGCCAGCAGTCCGGGACCCCTTGGGCCCCAGCATTTT.

Many counts were recorded for this clonotype. The chain employs TRBV7-9 and TRBJ2-7; possibly TRBD1 for D (6 bases). Germline CDR1 SEHNR, CDR2 FQNEAQ (reference sequence). This CDR3 is 14 amino acids long. V dropped 1 base and J dropped 6 bases, with 13 bases sitting between them. The CDR3 loop is CASSLGQGYGEQYF. The CDR3 coding sequence is TGTGCCAGCAGCTTAGGTCAGGGGTATGGCGAGCAGTACTTC.

About this clonotype: Here the CDR3 omits its conserved ending phenylalanine or tryptophan, so a read error is the likely source. The limits of the CDR3 on the DNA are not certain, so only TCRdb's listed CDR3 is given. The V gene is TRBV10-1, the J gene TRBJ2-1; TRBD2, the D gene given by the table, was not confirmed from the DNA. The CDR3 is 12 amino acids in total, end residues counted. Germline-derived CDR1 and CDR2 are WNHNN and SYGVQD (reference sequence). The chain's CDR3 is CASLRRTSDEGL.

The V call is TRBV7-6, the J call TRBJ1-2; 9 positions agree with TRBD1. The V segment lost 5 bases and the J segment 6 bases; nucleotides outside the gene matches: 10. Per the germline V gene, CDR1 is SGHVS and CDR2 is FNYEAQ. This CDR3 spans 15 amino acids. CDR3 coding DNA: TGTGCCAGCAGCAAAGGGACAGGGAGGGAAGATGGCTACACCTTC. Translated: CASSKGTGREDGYTF.

The chain joins TRBV11-2 to TRBJ2-1, with TRBD1 matching 7 bases. Germline V gene sequence: CDR1 SGHAT, CDR2 FQNNGV. J was trimmed by 3 bases and V by 4 bases; bases with no gene match: 3. This CDR3 has 14 amino acids. CDR3 sequence reads: CASSSGTDYNEQFF. The CDR3 DNA reads TGTGCCAGCAGCTCCGGGACAGACTACAATGAGCAGTTCTTC.

This clonotype was picked up a small number of times. With a much larger clone just one base away, this may be a read error. The chain combines TRBV5-1 with TRBJ2-3, with a weak D call TRBD2 (5 bases). CDR1 SGHRS and CDR2 YFSETQ come from the germline V gene. The length of the CDR3 is 13 residues. CDR3 nucleotide sequence: TGCACCAGCAGCTTGGAGAGGGCAGATACGCAGTATTTT. This encodes CTSSLERADTQYF.

This sequence joins TRBV5-1 and TRBJ2-5; 7 bases line up with TRBD2. Trimming at V came to 3 bases and at J to 2 bases, leaving 4 bases not matched to a gene. The germline CDR1 and CDR2 sequences are SGHRS and YFSETQ. This CDR3 is built from 14 residues. The CDR3 region has the DNA TGCGCCAGCAGCTCCGGGAGGTTGCAAGAGACCCAGTACTTC. It is translated as CASSSGRLQETQYF.

This clonotype was counted at least ten times. The chain links TRBV5-1 to TRBJ2-5; no clear D gene. With 0 bases removed from V and 2 bases from J, the gap between germline ends came to 2 bases. Looked up from germline, CDR1 is SGHRS and CDR2 is YFSETQ. The CDR3 consists of 12 residues. The CDR3 DNA follows: TGCGCCAGCAGCTTGGATCAAGAGACCCAGTACTTC. Translation gives CASSLDQETQYF.

This clonotype has a count of ten or more. The CDR3 loop reads CASSPPDFSYNEQFF. The CDR3 region has the DNA TGTGCCAGCAGCCCCCCCGACTTCTCCTACAATGAGCAGTTCTTC. V usage is TRBV7-6 and J usage is TRBJ2-1; D call uncertain. The CDR3 covers 15 residues. Germline-derived CDR1 and CDR2 are SGHVS and FNYEAQ. The V end was cut by 5 bases, the J end by 0 bases, with 11 bases between.